The rows below give T cell receptor beta chains drawn from one sample of a study of shared clonotypes between healthy human individuals. Only in-frame clones appear in the TCRdb table, and some are missing; sequencing was by immunoSEQ multiplex PCR. The top ten clones hold around 0.13% of a sample with roughly 2.4 million clones, about 94% of them seen once. The sequencing input was naive CD4+ T cells sorted from blood. These receptors all come from a man between 18 and 29 years old in good health. Each CDR3 is given with its conserved first and last residue. A D gene is named only where the DNA matches it firmly. The size of a clone is reported for some rows only, either as once, few or many, or as a class for expanded clones.

>-|17|TRBD2|TRBV2|TRBJ2-1
TGTGCCAGCAGGAGGGGACTAGCGGGAGGGCCTTTGGATGAGCAGTTCTTC
CASRRGLAGGPLDEQFF
>-|16|-|TRBV6-5|TRBJ2-7
TGTGCCAGCAGTTACTCGAGAGCGGACAGTCCCTACGAGCAGTACTTC
CASSYSRADSPYEQYF
>once|15|-|TRBV6-6|TRBJ2-3
TGTGCCAGCAGCTTGACTATCAACCCAACAGATACGCAGTATTTT
CASSLTINPTDTQYF
>-|13|-|TRBV7-2|TRBJ2-7
TGTGCCAGCGGGGTTCCCATTAAAGACGAGCAGTACTTC
CASGVPIKDEQYF
>-|14|-|TRBV5-1|TRBJ1-1
TGCGCCAGCAGCTTGAGCCGAATGTTGACTGAAGCTTTCTTT
CASSLSRMLTEAFF
>-|15|TRBD2|TRBV13|TRBJ2-5
TGTGCCAGCAGCTTACGTGGGGGGGATCTGGAGACCCAGTACTTC
CASSLRGGDLETQYF
>-|15|TRBD1|TRBV19|TRBJ2-1
TGTGCCAGTAGTCCACGGACAGGGGGCTACAATGAGCAGTTCTTC
CASSPRTGGYNEQFF
>-|23|-|TRBV12-1|TRBJ2-3
TGTGCCAGCAAAGGGTCAGGTCTCCGGATACTAGCGGGAGTTGGGGGGACGGCAGATACGCAGTATTTT
CASKGSGLRILAGVGGTADTQYF
>-|15|TRBD1|TRBV18|TRBJ1-5
TGTGCCAGCTCACCAGACAGGGTGGCCAATCAGCCCCAGCATTTT
CASSPDRVANQPQHF
>-|14|-|TRBV7-9|TRBJ1-2
TGTGCCAGCAGCTTAGCAGGTCGAGTAAAGAACTACACCTTC
CASSLAGRVKNYTF
>-|14|-|TRBV10-1|TRBJ2-2
TGCGCCAGCAGTGAAAGCGGCGGAACCGGGGAGCTGTTTTTT
CASSESGGTGELFF
>-|15|-|TRBV5-1|TRBJ2-7
TGCGCCAGCAGCTTGGGAACTTGGGGGTCGTACGAGCAGTACTTC
CASSLGTWGSYEQYF
>-|15|TRBD1|TRBV5-4|TRBJ1-1
TGTGCCAGCAGCTTGGCCGGGACAGTCAACACTGAAGCTTTCTTT
CASSLAGTVNTEAFF
>few|12|-|TRBV28|TRBJ1-5
TGTGCCAGGACGGATAGCAATCAGCCCCAGCATTTT
CARTDSNQPQHF
>-|18|TRBD2|TRBV7-9|TRBJ2-3
TGTGCCAGCAGCCGACGACTAGCGGGAACGCTGGCCGCAGATACGCAGTATTTT
CASSRRLAGTLAADTQYF
>-|15|TRBD1|TRBV7-2|TRBJ1-1
TGTGCCAGCAGCTTAGCTGGGACAGGGAACACTGAAGCTTTCTTT
CASSLAGTGNTEAFF
>-|12|-|TRBV27|TRBJ2-3
TGTGCCAGCAGTCCGTCGACAGATACGCAGTATTTT
CASSPSTDTQYF
>once|15|-|TRBV5-1|TRBJ1-2
TGCGCCAGCACCCCCGGCAGGGCCAGTACCTATGGCTACACCTTC
CASTPGRASTYGYTF
>-|14|-|TRBV27|TRBJ1-1
TGTGCCAGCAGGTCGGCGGCCCGCCACGCTGAAGCTTTCTTT
CASRSAARHAEAFF
>-|14|TRBD2|TRBV27|TRBJ2-7
TGTGCCAGCAGTTCTACTAGCGGGGCCCCCGAGCAGTACTTC
CASSSTSGAPEQYF
>-|11|-|TRBV7-2|TRBJ2-1
TGTGCCAGCAGCCCCGCGAGTGAGCAGTTCTTC
CASSPASEQFF
>once|19|TRBD2|TRBV9|TRBJ2-2
TGTGCCAGCAGCGTAGCTGGGAGACCGGGACTAGCTCACACCGGGGAGCTGTTTTTT
CASSVAGRPGLAHTGELFF
>-|14|-|TRBV30|TRBJ1-1
TGTGCCTGGAGTGTACTGAGACGGGGGTTTGAAGCTTTCTTT
CAWSVLRRGFEAFF
>-|14|-|TRBV15|TRBJ1-5
TGTGCCACCAGCAGAGAGGGATACGGCCAGCCCCAGCATTTT
CATSREGYGQPQHF
>-|18|-|TRBV6-4|TRBJ2-5
TGTGCCAGCAGTCCTCGGATAAAGACAGCTTTACCTCAAGAGACCCAGTACTTC
CASSPRIKTALPQETQYF
>once|12|-|TRBV28|TRBJ2-5
TGTGCCAGCAGACGCGCGCAAGAGACCCAGTACTTC
CASRRAQETQYF
>-|14|-|TRBV9|TRBJ2-3
TGTGCCAGCAGCGTAGGAAGAGACGGCGATACGCAGTATTTT
CASSVGRDGDTQYF
>once|15|-|TRBV15|TRBJ2-7
TGTGCCACCAGCAGAGATCTCCAGGGTGTCTACGAGCAGTACTTC
CATSRDLQGVYEQYF
>-|16|-|TRBV5-4|TRBJ2-7
TGTGCCAGCAGCCCAGGAGGGATTGTGAGCTCCTACGAGCAGTACTTC
CASSPGGIVSSYEQYF
>-|14|-|TRBV6-1|TRBJ2-7
TGTGCCAGCAGCGAAATGGCAGTTTTGTACGAGCAGTACTTC
CASSEMAVLYEQYF
>-|18|TRBD1|TRBV28|TRBJ2-1
TGTGCCAGCAGTTCCCTCTACCCCGGGACAGGACTTGGCAATGAGCAGTTCTTC
CASSSLYPGTGLGNEQFF
>-|13|-|TRBV6-1|TRBJ2-3
TGTGCCAGCACGGCGGCAGTCACAGATACGCAGTATTTT
CASTAAVTDTQYF
>-|14|-|TRBV11-1|TRBJ2-6
TGTGCCAGCAGCTTAGCTTCAGGGGCCAACGTCCTGACTTTC
CASSLASGANVLTF
>-|14|TRBD1|TRBV5-1|TRBJ1-4
TGCGCCAGCAGCCCGGGACAGCCAACAGAAAAACTGTTTTTT
CASSPGQPTEKLFF
>-|14|-|TRBV30|TRBJ2-7
TGTGCCTGGAGGATCTCGGCCCGGGCCTACGAGCAGTACTTC
CAWRISARAYEQYF
>-|12|TRBD2|TRBV2|TRBJ2-7
TGTGCCAGTAGCGGGAGGGTTTACGAGCAGTACTTC
CASSGRVYEQYF
>-|17|TRBD1|TRBV30|TRBJ1-3
TGTGCCTGGAGGCCAAGACAGGGGCAGAGCTCTGGAAACACCATATATTTT
CAWRPRQGQSSGNTIYF
>-|16|-|TRBV30|TRBJ1-3
TGTGCCTGGAGTGTTTTAAGTGGGGTCTCTGGAAACACCATATATTTT
CAWSVLSGVSGNTIYF
>-|15|-|TRBV7-2|TRBJ2-1
TGTGCCAGCAGCCCCTGGGTCAGGGGTACGGATGAGCAGTTCTTC
CASSPWVRGTDEQFF
>-|12|TRBD1|TRBV28|TRBJ1-3
TGTGCCAGCACCCGACAGGGATACACCATATATTTT
CASTRQGYTIYF
>-|14|-|TRBV30|TRBJ1-2
TGTGCCTGGAGTGTATTTCCAGGGACACATGGCTACACCTTC
CAWSVFPGTHGYTF
>-|14|-|TRBV25-1|TRBJ2-5
TGTGCCAGCCAAAAGCAGGGCACCCAAGAGACCCAGTACTTC
CASQKQGTQETQYF
>-|19|TRBD2|TRBV9|TRBJ2-3
TGTGCCAGCAGCGCTAGTGGGGTAGCGGGGGGATCTTCCACAGATACGCAGTATTTT
CASSASGVAGGSSTDTQYF
>once|14|TRBD2|TRBV7-9|TRBJ2-1
TGTGCCAGCAGCGCGACTAGCGGGGCTCGTGAGCAGTTCTTC
CASSATSGAREQFF
>-|14|-|TRBV6-1|TRBJ1-1
TGTGCCAGCAGGTATGACAGCATGAACACTGAAGCTTTCTTT
CASRYDSMNTEAFF
>-|15|TRBD1|TRBV7-8|TRBJ2-7
TGTGCCAGCAGCCTGTCCGGGACAGGGCCCTACGAGCAGTACTTC
CASSLSGTGPYEQYF
>-|16|TRBD1|TRBV15|TRBJ1-6
TGTGCCACCAGCAGACCTCCGGGACAGGGCAATTCACCCCTCCACTTT
CATSRPPGQGNSPLHF
>-|16|-|TRBV19|TRBJ1-6
TGTGCCAGTAGTTCACGGGGTTGGGGTCCCGGTTCACCCCTCCACTTT
CASSSRGWGPGSPLHF